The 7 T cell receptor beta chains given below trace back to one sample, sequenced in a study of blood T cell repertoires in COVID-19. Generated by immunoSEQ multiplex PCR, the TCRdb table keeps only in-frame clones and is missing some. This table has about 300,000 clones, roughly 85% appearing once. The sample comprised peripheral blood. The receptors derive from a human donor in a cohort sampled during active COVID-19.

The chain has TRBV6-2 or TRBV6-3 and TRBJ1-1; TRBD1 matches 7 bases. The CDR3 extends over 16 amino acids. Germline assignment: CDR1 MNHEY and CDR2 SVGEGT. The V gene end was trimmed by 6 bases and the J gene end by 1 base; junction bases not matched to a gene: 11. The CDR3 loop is CASSRNTGVGNTEAFF. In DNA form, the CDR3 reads TGTGCCAGCAGCCGGAATACAGGGGTGGGGAACACTGAAGCTTTCTTT.

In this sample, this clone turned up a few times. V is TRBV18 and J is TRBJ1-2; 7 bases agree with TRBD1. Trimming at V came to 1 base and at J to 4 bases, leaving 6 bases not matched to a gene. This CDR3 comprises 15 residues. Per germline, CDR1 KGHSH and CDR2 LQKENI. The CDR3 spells CASSPLQDRRYGYTF. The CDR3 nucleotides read TGTGCCAGCTCACCACTCCAGGACAGGCGCTATGGCTACACCTTC.

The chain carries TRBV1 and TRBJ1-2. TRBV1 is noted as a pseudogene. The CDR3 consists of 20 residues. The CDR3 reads CTSGCPGGADRGAQNYGYTF. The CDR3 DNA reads TGCACCAGCGGTTGTCCGGGGGGCGCTGATCGGGGGGCGCAGAACTATGGCTACACCTTC.

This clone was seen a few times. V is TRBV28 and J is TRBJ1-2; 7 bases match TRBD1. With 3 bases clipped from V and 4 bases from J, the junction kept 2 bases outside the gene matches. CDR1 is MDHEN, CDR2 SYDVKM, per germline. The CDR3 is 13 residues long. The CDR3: CASSFGQVYGYTF. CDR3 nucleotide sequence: TGTGCCAGCAGTTTCGGACAGGTCTATGGCTACACCTTC.

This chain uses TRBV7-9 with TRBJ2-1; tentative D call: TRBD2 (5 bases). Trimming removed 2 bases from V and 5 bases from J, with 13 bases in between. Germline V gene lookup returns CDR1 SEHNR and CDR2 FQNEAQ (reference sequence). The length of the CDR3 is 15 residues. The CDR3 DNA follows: TGTGCCAGCAGCTTAACCCAAGGACTGAACAATGAGCAGTTCTTC. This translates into CASSLTQGLNNEQFF.

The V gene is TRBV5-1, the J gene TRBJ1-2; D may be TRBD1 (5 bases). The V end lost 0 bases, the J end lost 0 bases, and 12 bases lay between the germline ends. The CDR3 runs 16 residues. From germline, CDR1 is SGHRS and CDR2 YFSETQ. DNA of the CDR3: TGCGCCAGCAGCTTGGCCGGAACAGGTACTAACTATGGCTACACCTTC. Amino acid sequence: CASSLAGTGTNYGYTF.

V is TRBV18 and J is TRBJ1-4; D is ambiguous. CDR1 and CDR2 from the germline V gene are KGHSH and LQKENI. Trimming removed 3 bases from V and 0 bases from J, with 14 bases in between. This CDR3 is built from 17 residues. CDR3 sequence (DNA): TGTGCCAGCTCACCTCTTGGCAGCCGGGCAACTAATGAAAAACTGTTTTTT. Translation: CASSPLGSRATNEKLFF.